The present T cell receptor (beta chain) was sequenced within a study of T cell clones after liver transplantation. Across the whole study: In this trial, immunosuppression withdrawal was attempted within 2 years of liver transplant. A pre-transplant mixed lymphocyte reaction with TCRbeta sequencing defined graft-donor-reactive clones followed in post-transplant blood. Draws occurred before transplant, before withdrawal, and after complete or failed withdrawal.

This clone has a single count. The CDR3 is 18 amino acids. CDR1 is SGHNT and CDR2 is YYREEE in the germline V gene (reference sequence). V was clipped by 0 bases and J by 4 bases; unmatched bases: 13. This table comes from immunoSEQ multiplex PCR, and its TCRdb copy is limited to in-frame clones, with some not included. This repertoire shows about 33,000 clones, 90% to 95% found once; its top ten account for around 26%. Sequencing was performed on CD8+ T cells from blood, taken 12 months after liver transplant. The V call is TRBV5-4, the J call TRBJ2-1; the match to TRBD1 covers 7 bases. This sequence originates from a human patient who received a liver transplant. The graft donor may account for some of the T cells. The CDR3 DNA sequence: TGTGCCAGCAGCTTGGAGGTCGGGCCAGGGGGTCTTTACAATGAGCAGTTCTTC. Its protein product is CASSLEVGPGGLYNEQFF.